The sample holds one count of the clone carrying this T cell receptor beta chain. The data originate from a study of cytomegalovirus exposure and HLA in healthy donors. 13 Jbeta primers and 60 Vbeta primers were used for the PCR. Libraries were prepared by immunoSEQ multiplex PCR; TCRdb keeps only in-frame clonotypes and omits some of them. The table includes about 140,000 clones, about 84% detected once. Each of the donors was a healthy bone marrow donor. Donors showed nominal health when sampled, although they likely had unrecorded immune exposures. V lost 3 bases and J lost 6, with 18 bases in between. Per the germline V gene, CDR1 is MDHEN and CDR2 is SYDVKM. The CDR3 is 15 amino acids.

This sequence joins TRBV28 and TRBJ2-7; TRBD2 might be the D (7 bases). What was sequenced was PBMCs. The source is a woman aged 18-29 years in good health and CMV-seropositive. The DNA for the CDR3 is TGTGCCAGCAGTTTTCGTCGGGGGGCTATAGGCGAGCAGTACTTC. This encodes CASSFRRGAIGEQYF.